The 30 T cell receptor beta chains below were found in one sample sequenced in a study of blood T cell repertoires in COVID-19. Sequencing used immunoSEQ multiplex PCR; TCRdb keeps in-frame clones, though not all of them. The repertoire holds about 170,000 clones, with about 88% as singletons. The sequenced sample was peripheral blood. These receptor sequences come from a man aged 60 to 75 with acute or convalescent COVID-19.

This sequence joins TRBV2 and TRBJ2-1, with 12 nucleotides matching TRBD2. CDR3 size: 14 residues. Per the germline V gene, CDR1 is SNHLY and CDR2 is FYNNEI. Germline trimming cut 2 bases from V and 13 bases from J; bases unmatched to any gene: 6. The CDR3 is CASSESLAGGPQFF. In DNA, the CDR3 is TGTGCCAGCAGTGAAAGCCTAGCGGGAGGGCCCCAGTTCTTC.

In this sample, this clone turned up once. The genes are TRBV6-2 or TRBV6-3 and TRBJ2-7; D might be TRBD2 (6 bases). Germline V lookup: CDR1 MNHEY, CDR2 SVGEGT. This CDR3 has 16 residues. Deletions cut 1 base from V and 0 bases from J, with 13 bases between. The CDR3 region is CASSYYRDLSSYEQYF. CDR3 nucleotides: TGTGCCAGCAGTTACTACCGGGACTTGAGCTCCTACGAGCAGTACTTC.

The J gene is TRBJ2-7, the V gene TRBV7-2; TRBD1 agrees at 9 bases. Germline CDR1 is SGHTA and CDR2 is FQGNSA. V dropped 5 bases and J dropped 1; count of bases not matched to a gene: 15. The CDR3 spans 18 residues. The CDR3: CASSASPGTGRPSYEQYF. The DNA of the CDR3 is TGTGCCAGCAGCGCAAGCCCTGGGACAGGGCGCCCTTCCTACGAGCAGTACTTC.

The chain joins TRBV9 to TRBJ2-7; 7 positions match TRBD2. J lost 7 bases, V lost 0 bases, and 4 bases had no gene match. In germline, CDR1 is SGDLS, CDR2 YYNGEE. The CDR3 consists of 13 residues. For the CDR3, the DNA is TGTGCCAGCAGCGTAGGGGGGAGGGAGGAGCAGTACTTC. It translates to CASSVGGREEQYF. Full variable domain (outside the CDR3, taken from reference TRBV9 and TRBJ2-7): DSGVTQTPKHLITATGQRVTLRCSPRSGDLSVYWYQQSLDQGLQFLIQYYNGEERAKGNILERFSAQQFPDLHSELNLSSLELGDSALYFCASSVGGREEQYFGPGTRLTVT.

The chain employs TRBV24-1 and TRBJ1-2, with 8 positions matching TRBD1. Germline values: CDR1 KGHDR, CDR2 SFDVKD. The CDR3 runs to 15 residues. Trimming at V came to 4 bases and at J to 7 bases, leaving 10 bases not matched to a gene. The CDR3 DNA sequence: TGTGCCACCAGTGACCCGACAGGGGCGCTTGGTGGCTACACCTTC. It codes for CATSDPTGALGGYTF.

This clone was seen more than once but under ten times. The rearrangement joins TRBV10-3 to TRBJ1-3; D is uncertain. Germline lookup yields CDR1 ENHRY and CDR2 SYGVKD. Trimming took off 6 bases at V and 1 base at J, with 7 bases between the two ends. This CDR3 spans 13 amino acids. CDR3 protein: CAIREESGNTIYF. The CDR3 DNA reads TGTGCCATCAGGGAGGAGTCTGGAAACACCATATATTTT.

The V gene is TRBV12-5, the J gene TRBJ2-1; 10 bases map to TRBD2. The CDR3 covers 12 residues. The trim removed 3 bases at V and 10 bases at J, leaving 0 bases unmatched. Looked up from germline, CDR1 is LGHNT and CDR2 is FRNRAP. The CDR3 DNA reads as TGTGCTAGTGGTTTACTAGCGGGGGAGCAGTTCTTC. Its protein product is CASGLLAGEQFF.

The CDR3: CASSLDTTGYTF. CDR3 nucleotides: TGTGCCAGCAGCTTGGACACGACAGGCTACACCTTC. The chain uses TRBV5-5 and TRBJ1-2; no clear D. Germline assignment: CDR1 SGHKS and CDR2 YYEKEE (reference sequence). This CDR3 spans 12 amino acids. V lost 0 bases to trimming and J lost 8 bases, with 8 bases between them.

The chain recombines TRBV7-3 with TRBJ2-6, with D possibly matching TRBD2 (6 bases). Germline values: CDR1 SGHTA, CDR2 FQGTGA. V was cut by 4 bases and J by 0 bases, with 16 bases left in between. The CDR3 extends over 18 amino acids. CDR3 amino acids: CASSSSPGLNSGANVLTF. In DNA, the CDR3 is TGTGCCAGCAGCTCATCCCCGGGACTGAACTCTGGGGCCAACGTCCTGACTTTC.

V gene TRBV29-1 combines with J gene TRBJ1-1; D not certain. This CDR3 has 11 residues. The germline CDR1 and CDR2 sequences are SQVTM and ANQGSEA. V lost 5 bases to trimming and J lost 8 bases, with 12 bases between them. This CDR3 is CSVSTNREAFF. For the CDR3, the DNA is TGCAGCGTTTCCACCAATAGAGAAGCTTTCTTT.

The J gene is TRBJ1-2, the V gene TRBV14; possible D gene TRBD1, 5 bases. Trimming took 4 bases from V and 4 from J, leaving 16 bases between them. The CDR3 is 15 amino acids. Looked up from germline, CDR1 is SGHDN and CDR2 is FVKESK. CDR3 residues: CASSRSAGIVYGYTF. The DNA for the CDR3 is TGTGCCAGCAGCCGGTCCGCAGGGATAGTCTATGGCTACACCTTC.

The chain combines TRBV27 with TRBJ2-2, with D perhaps TRBD1 (5 bases). V lost 4 bases and J 3 bases, leaving 9 bases between the germline ends. This CDR3 has 14 amino acids. The germline CDR1 and CDR2 sequences are MNHEY and SMNVEV (reference sequence). The CDR3 loop is CASSSLTDTGELFF. Written as DNA, the CDR3 is TGTGCCAGCAGTTCTTTGACAGACACCGGGGAGCTGTTTTTT.

J is TRBJ1-2 and V is TRBV9; 11 bases are a match to TRBD1. The CDR3 extends over 12 amino acids. Germline CDR1 SGDLS, CDR2 YYNGEE. V shed 7 bases, J shed 8 bases, and the junction held 4 bases outside the gene matches. The chain's CDR3 is CASLRTGGGYTF. The DNA for the CDR3 is TGTGCCAGCCTTAGGACAGGGGGCGGCTACACCTTC.

Comment on this clone: A much bigger clone sits one base away, suggesting this may be a read error. This chain's CDR3 is CASSLRTGNTEAFF. In DNA, the CDR3 is TGTGCCAGCAGCTTAAGGACAGGGAACACTGAAGCTTTCTTT. This rearrangement joins TRBV5-6 to TRBJ1-1, with TRBD1 matching 7 bases. The V and J ends lost 2 bases and 1 base, in that order; junction bases with no gene match: 2. This CDR3 is built from 14 residues. The germline V gene has CDR1 SGHDT and CDR2 YYEEEE.

The chain's CDR3 is CASSPRDIRETQYF. The CDR3 region has the DNA TGTGCCAGCTCACCCCGGGACATAAGGGAGACCCAGTACTTC. V usage is TRBV18 and J usage is TRBJ2-5; tentative D call: TRBD1 (6 bases). CDR3 length: 14 residues. Germline-derived CDR1 and CDR2 are KGHSH and LQKENI. V was pared by 3 bases and J by 5 bases, with 13 bases between. Combining the CDR3 with reference TRBV18 and TRBJ2-5 gives the whole variable domain NAGVMQNPRHLVRRRGQEARLRCSPMKGHSHVYWYRQLPEEGLKFMVYLQKENIIDESGMPKERFSAEFPKEGPSILRIQQVVRGDSAAYFCASSPRDIRETQYFGPGTRLLVL.

The rearrangement joins TRBV6-2 or TRBV6-3 to TRBJ2-7, with 8 bases matching TRBD2. CDR1 and CDR2 (germline): MNHEY, SVGEGT. Trimming cost V 2 bases and J 6 bases; bases outside gene matches: 6. The CDR3 consists of 14 residues. The DNA for the CDR3 is TGTGCCAGCAGTTACCGGCGGGAGGTCCTCGAGCAGTACTTC. Its translation is CASSYRREVLEQYF.

This sequence joins TRBV7-2 and TRBJ1-2; TRBD1 is a possible D gene (6 bases). Trimming stripped 4 bases from V and 0 bases from J, with 15 bases between. CDR1 and CDR2 from the germline V gene are SGHTA and FQGNSA. The CDR3 is 16 amino acids. In DNA, the CDR3 is TGTGCCAGCAGCTCCGCCGGGGGGGGCGCTAACTATGGCTACACCTTC. The encoded protein is CASSSAGGGANYGYTF.

The chain has TRBV24-1 and TRBJ1-2; D not resolved. CDR1 and CDR2 from the germline V gene are KGHDR and SFDVKD. V was shortened by 9 bases and J by 7 bases, with 11 bases between the two germline ends. The CDR3 is 11 residues long. The CDR3 sequence is CATRGWSGYTF. Written as DNA, the CDR3 is TGTGCCACCCGTGGGTGGAGTGGCTACACCTTC.

This clone was seen a single time. The chain recombines TRBV19 with TRBJ1-5; D is ambiguous. The CDR3 loop spans 14 amino acids. Per the germline V gene, CDR1 is LNHDA and CDR2 is SQIVND (reference sequence). V gave up 4 bases and J gave up 4 bases, with 11 bases separating them. Written as DNA, the CDR3 is TGTGCCAGTAGTAATGGAGGGATTAATCAGCCCCAGCATTTT. It specifies CASSNGGINQPQHF.

The rearrangement joins TRBV27 to TRBJ2-1; D unresolved. Trimming took off 5 bases at V and 0 bases at J, with 11 bases between the two ends. This CDR3 has 15 amino acids. Germline loops: CDR1 MNHEY, CDR2 SMNVEV (reference sequence). The CDR3, as DNA: TGTGCCAGCAGTCTTTATGCCAGCTCCTACAATGAGCAGTTCTTC. This sequence encodes CASSLYASSYNEQFF.

V gene TRBV3-1 (or the pseudogene TRBV3-2) combines with J gene TRBJ2-5, with D uncertain. This CDR3 is built from 13 residues. V gave up 1 base and J gave up 4 bases, with 7 bases separating them. From germline, CDR1 is LGHDT and CDR2 YNNKEL (reference sequence). CDR3 in amino acids: CASSQVRRETQYF. DNA for the CDR3: TGTGCCAGCAGCCAAGTAAGGAGAGAGACCCAGTACTTC.

The chain recombines TRBV5-1 with TRBJ1-2; D may be TRBD1 (5 bases). Germline CDR1 reads SGHRS; CDR2 reads YFSETQ. The CDR3 has 14 residues. Trimming shortened V by 0 bases and J by 3 bases, and 9 bases separated the two germline ends. The CDR3 nucleotides are TGCGCCAGCAGCTTGGCCGGAGGGGACTATGGCTACACCTTC. Translated: CASSLAGGDYGYTF.

The chain has TRBV4-3 and TRBJ2-1; 7 nucleotides align to TRBD2. The germline CDR1 and CDR2 sequences are LGHNA and YSLEER. V trimming: 1 base; J trimming: 8 bases; junction bases outside the gene matches: 8. The CDR3 sequence is 15 residues long. The CDR3 coding sequence is TGCGCCAGCAGCCAAGGGACTAGTCAGGCAGATGAGCAGTTCTTC. Its translation: CASSQGTSQADEQFF.

This clone was seen a single time. This chain links TRBV9 with TRBJ1-6; D may be TRBD1 (5 bases). The CDR3 is made up of 12 amino acids. In germline, CDR1 is SGDLS, CDR2 YYNGEE. V lost 2 bases to trimming and J lost 13 bases, with 10 bases between them. The CDR3 reads CASSVGEGPLHF. The CDR3 bases are TGTGCCAGCAGCGTCGGGGAGGGGCCCCTCCACTTT.

The V and J genes are TRBV9 and TRBJ1-4, with D uncertain. Germline V gene data show CDR1 as SGDLS and CDR2 as YYNGEE. The CDR3 runs 14 residues. V was trimmed by 4 bases and J by 8 bases, leaving 15 bases between them. CDR3 nucleotide sequence: TGTGCCAGCAGCCCGGGCCTTAGCGGAGAAAAACTGTTTTTT. As protein: CASSPGLSGEKLFF.

In the case of this clone: Other DNA sequences in the sample encode the same CDR3. J is TRBJ1-1 and V is TRBV5-1; D may be TRBD1 (5 bases). The CDR3 consists of 13 residues. Trimming removed 0 bases at V and 5 bases at J, with 8 bases between. Germline V lookup: CDR1 SGHRS, CDR2 YFSETQ. The CDR3 DNA sequence: TGCGCCAGCAGCTTGGACGGGGGTACTGAAGCTTTCTTT. Its protein is CASSLDGGTEAFF.

The chain couples TRBV3-1 (or the pseudogene TRBV3-2) to TRBJ1-1, with 7 bases fitting TRBD1. V lost 0 bases, J lost 0 bases, and 1 base stayed unmatched. Germline V CDR1 and CDR2: LGHDT, YNNKEL (reference sequence). The CDR3 runs to 15 residues. The CDR3 DNA reads TGTGCCAGCAGCCAAGACGGACAGGTGAACACTGAAGCTTTCTTT. Translated, it gives CASSQDGQVNTEAFF.

V usage is TRBV7-2 and J usage is TRBJ2-2; maybe TRBD1 (5 bases). The CDR3 contains 14 residues. Trimming took off 3 bases at V and 2 bases at J, with 7 bases between the two ends. In germline, CDR1 is SGHTA, CDR2 FQGNSA. In nucleotides, the CDR3 is TGTGCCAGCAGCTTCGGACAAAACACCGGGGAGCTGTTTTTT. It is translated as CASSFGQNTGELFF.

The gene calls are TRBV5-1 and TRBJ1-2, with unresolved D. The V and J ends lost 4 bases and 3 bases respectively, with 22 bases between them. The CDR3 loop spans 17 amino acids. Germline lookup yields CDR1 SGHRS and CDR2 YFSETQ. The CDR3 loop is CASSPRTDTVVDYGYTF. As DNA, the CDR3 is TGCGCCAGCAGCCCCAGGACTGACACGGTTGTGGACTATGGCTACACCTTC. The full variable domain, with the rest looked up from reference TRBV5-1 and TRBJ1-2, is KAGVTQTPRYLIKTRGQQVTLSCSPISGHRSVSWYQQTPGQGLQFLFEYFSETQRNKGNFPGRFSGRQFSNSRSEMNVSTLELGDSALYLCASSPRTDTVVDYGYTFGSGTRLTVV.

The gene calls are TRBV4-1 and TRBJ1-3; 8 positions agree with TRBD1. The ends lost 4 bases at V and 2 bases at J; junction bases unmatched: 7. The CDR3 is 16 amino acids. Germline V gene data show CDR1 as MGHRA and CDR2 as YSYEKL. DNA for the CDR3: TGCGCCAGCAGCCGCCCGACAGGGGTTGCTGGAAACACCATATATTTT. This gives the protein CASSRPTGVAGNTIYF.